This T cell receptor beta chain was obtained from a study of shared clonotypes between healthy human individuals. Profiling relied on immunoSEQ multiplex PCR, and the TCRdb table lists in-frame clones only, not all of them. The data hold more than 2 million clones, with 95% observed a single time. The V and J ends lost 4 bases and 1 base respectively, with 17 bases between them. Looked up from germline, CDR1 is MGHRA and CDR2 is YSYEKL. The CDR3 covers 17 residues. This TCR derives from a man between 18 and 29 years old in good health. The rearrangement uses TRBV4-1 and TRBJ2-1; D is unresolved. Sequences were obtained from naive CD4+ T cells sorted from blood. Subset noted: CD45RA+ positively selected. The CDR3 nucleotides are TGCGCCAGCAGCCCCTTCAAGGAAAGCTTTTCCTACAATGAGCAGTTCTTC. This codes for CASSPFKESFSYNEQFF.